Listed here are 28 T cell receptor beta chains from one sample, sequenced in a study of metastatic and nonmetastatic thyroid tumors. Until they underwent thyroid surgery, no patient had received any treatment. TCRdb reassembled clones from the PCR reads with MiXCR. The sample lists approximately 79,000 clones; 7.5% to 9% were seen once. The sample was blood. The receptor set was obtained from a female donor with papillary thyroid cancer or a benign thyroid nodule (not recorded which). Some clones in this sample may be carry-over from other donors' samples.

The rearrangement uses TRBV6-1 and TRBJ1-5, with no clear D. CDR1 MNHNS and CDR2 SASEGT come from the germline V gene. The CDR3 is made up of 14 amino acids. The germline V and J ends were trimmed by 5 bases and 4 bases, with 12 bases remaining between them. The CDR3 DNA reads as TGTGCCAGCAGTATTTCGGACGCGAATCAGCCCCAGCATTTT. It codes for CASSISDANQPQHF.

There are many counts of this clone. The chain recombines TRBV27 with TRBJ1-4; D is ambiguous. This CDR3 is 13 amino acids long. With 8 bases removed from V and 8 bases from J, the gap between germline ends came to 15 bases. From germline, CDR1 is MNHEY and CDR2 SMNVEV (reference sequence). The CDR3 nucleotides read TGTGCCAGCCGACGGTCGTCGGGCGAAAAACTGTTTTTT. Translated: CASRRSSGEKLFF.

This clone was recorded at least ten times. The chain combines TRBV5-1 with TRBJ2-4; D not certain. V lost 0 bases to trimming and J lost 0 bases, with 4 bases between them. This CDR3 contains 14 residues. Germline V gene lookup returns CDR1 SGHRS and CDR2 YFSETQ. For the CDR3, the DNA is TGCGCCAGCAGCTTGGATTTAGCCAAAAACATTCAGTACTTC. It specifies CASSLDLAKNIQYF. Using reference TRBV5-1 and TRBJ2-4 for the parts outside the CDR3, the full variable domain is KAGVTQTPRYLIKTRGQQVTLSCSPISGHRSVSWYQQTPGQGLQFLFEYFSETQRNKGNFPGRFSGRQFSNSRSEMNVSTLELGDSALYLCASSLDLAKNIQYFGAGTRLSVL.

This clone was seen at least ten times. The chain is built from TRBV12-3 or TRBV12-4 and TRBJ1-3; possibly TRBD1 for D (5 bases). The CDR3 contains 15 residues. With 1 base removed from V and 4 bases from J, the gap between germline ends came to 11 bases. CDR3 in DNA: TGTGCCAGCAGTTTAGTTGGGGCAGCAGGAAACACCATATATTTT. Amino acid sequence: CASSLVGAAGNTIYF.

This clone was picked up a small number of times. This chain uses TRBV28 with TRBJ2-1; a possible D gene is TRBD2 (5 bases). V was pared by 2 bases and J by 3 bases, with 11 bases between. CDR3 length: 15 residues. Germline V gene sequence: CDR1 MDHEN, CDR2 SYDVKM. The CDR3 loop is CASSLGVEGYNEQFF. Written as DNA, the CDR3 is TGTGCCAGCAGTTTAGGTGTTGAGGGCTACAATGAGCAGTTCTTC.

This clone was recorded a few times. This chain links TRBV9 with TRBJ2-5, with D uncertain. CDR3 size: 14 residues. Trimming stripped 0 bases from V and 2 bases from J, with 8 bases between. Germline CDR1 SGDLS, CDR2 YYNGEE. CDR3 bases: TGTGCCAGCAGCGTAGAAGCGATTCAAGAGACCCAGTACTTC. Protein sequence: CASSVEAIQETQYF.

This clone was counted at least ten times. The chain has TRBV5-1 and TRBJ2-5; TRBD1 aligns across 7 bases. The CDR3 consists of 12 residues. From germline, CDR1 is SGHRS and CDR2 YFSETQ. The ends lost 4 bases at V and 5 bases at J; junction bases unmatched: 2. The CDR3 loop reads CASSRDSETQYF. The CDR3 DNA sequence: TGCGCCAGCAGCCGGGACAGCGAGACCCAGTACTTC.

This clone has at least ten counts. This chain uses TRBV2 with TRBJ2-1; D gene unclear. The CDR3 has 15 residues. Germline values: CDR1 SNHLY, CDR2 FYNNEI. Trimming removed 11 bases from V and 6 bases from J, with 23 bases in between. The CDR3 loop is CALGQDGQSSNEQFF. For the CDR3, the DNA is TGTGCCTTGGGTCAGGACGGTCAGTCTTCCAATGAGCAGTTCTTC.

Many counts were recorded for this clone. This may come from a read error, since a much larger clone is one base off. V is TRBV4-1 and J is TRBJ1-6; no clear D. CDR3 size: 14 residues. In germline, CDR1 is MGHRA, CDR2 YSYEKL. The DNA for the CDR3 is TGCGCCAGCAGCCATGGCGTGGAATATTCACTCCTCCACTTT. Translation: CASSHGVEYSLLHF.

This clone has a count of ten or more. The chain has TRBV6-1 and TRBJ1-4; TRBD1 might be the D (6 bases). This CDR3 region has 13 residues. The V and J ends lost 5 bases and 5 bases respectively, with 9 bases between them. Germline assignment: CDR1 MNHNS and CDR2 SASEGT. This CDR3 reads CASSLTGNEKLFF. The CDR3 nucleotides read TGTGCCAGCAGTTTGACAGGAAATGAAAAACTGTTTTTT.

The chain has TRBV18 and TRBJ1-2; weak D call: TRBD1 (6 bases). V was clipped by 1 base and J by 6 bases, with 12 bases between them. CDR1 is KGHSH, CDR2 LQKENI, per germline. The CDR3 is 14 residues long. The CDR3 protein is CASSPQSGGDGYTF. The CDR3, as DNA: TGTGCCAGCTCACCACAGTCTGGGGGCGATGGCTACACCTTC.

The chain has TRBV11-2 and TRBJ2-1; 7 bases are shared with TRBD1. V shed 5 bases, J shed 4 bases, and the junction held 11 bases outside the gene matches. The CDR3 is 16 residues long. Germline CDR1 and CDR2: SGHAT and FQNNGV. The CDR3 bases are TGTGCCAGCAGCCCGAACAGGGGAAACGTTTACAATGAGCAGTTCTTC. Translated, it gives CASSPNRGNVYNEQFF. The entire variable domain, with the rest obtained from reference TRBV11-2 and TRBJ2-1, is as follows: EAGVAQSPRYKIIEKRQSVAFWCNPISGHATLYWYQQILGQGPKLLIQFQNNGVVDDSQLPKDRFSAERLKGVDSTLKIQPAKLEDSAVYLCASSPNRGNVYNEQFFGPGTRLTVL.

This clone has ten or more counts. This chain links TRBV2 with TRBJ1-6; 10 bases agree with TRBD1. V trimming: 3 bases; J trimming: 8 bases; junction bases outside the gene matches: 4. From germline, CDR1 is SNHLY and CDR2 FYNNEI. CDR3 size: 15 residues. The CDR3 DNA sequence: TGTGCCAGCAGTGATGAGGGACAGGGGTATTCACCCCTCCACTTT. Translating gives CASSDEGQGYSPLHF.

The chain couples TRBV20-1 to TRBJ1-5, with D maybe TRBD1 (6 bases). The V gene's germline CDR1 is DFQATT and CDR2 SNEGSKA (reference sequence). V shed 5 bases and J shed 5 bases, with 16 bases lying between them. The length of the CDR3 is 14 residues. CDR3 in amino acids: CSAPGQGFYQPQHF. CDR3 bases: TGCAGTGCTCCGGGACAAGGATTTTATCAGCCCCAGCATTTT.

The rearrangement links TRBV12-3 or TRBV12-4 to TRBJ2-1; possibly TRBD2 for D (7 bases). Trimming took 5 bases from V and 6 from J, leaving 20 bases between them. This CDR3 has 16 amino acids. The CDR3 DNA reads TGTGCCAGCAGTGTAACCCTTCGGGGGGCTGGCAATGAGCAGTTCTTC. This codes for CASSVTLRGAGNEQFF.

This clone was detected a few times. One end of the junction varies from germline; a read error may be responsible. The chain recombines TRBV6-1 with TRBJ2-7; 10 bases match TRBD2. Germline CDR1 is MNHNS and CDR2 is SASEGT. The CDR3 sequence is 13 residues long. The CDR3 coding sequence is TGTGCCAGCAGTGAACTAGCGGGAGACGATCAGTACTTC. It translates to CASSELAGDDQYF.

In this sample, this clone turned up many times. This chain joins TRBV6-6 and TRBJ1-1; D is perhaps TRBD1 (5 bases). Trimming took off 2 bases at V and 4 bases at J, with 8 bases between the two ends. CDR1 and CDR2 from the germline V gene are MNHNY and SVGAGI (reference sequence). The CDR3 consists of 13 residues. The CDR3 nucleotides are TGTGCCAGCAGTTACCGCGGGGGCACTGAAGCTTTCTTT. This codes for CASSYRGGTEAFF.

This clone was counted only a few times. The same CDR3 can be traced to other DNA sequences in this sample. The chain joins TRBV24-1 to TRBJ2-3, with TRBD1 identical over 7 bases. The CDR3 length is 13 residues. The junction had 6 bases not matched to a gene; V was cut back by 7 bases and J by 6 bases. Germline-derived CDR1 and CDR2 are KGHDR and SFDVKD. In nucleotides, the CDR3 is TGTGCCACCAGATCAGGGGGTGCGGATACGCAGTATTTT. It encodes CATRSGGADTQYF.

Ten or more counts support this clone. The V and J genes are TRBV30 and TRBJ1-1; 7 positions agree with TRBD1. CDR3 length: 12 residues. Germline lookup yields CDR1 GTSNPN and CDR2 SVGIG (reference sequence). V shed 5 bases, J shed 10 bases, and the junction held 10 bases outside the gene matches. The CDR3 DNA sequence: TGTGCCTGGGAACATTCGACAGGGCGAGCTTTCTTT. Its protein is CAWEHSTGRAFF.

This clone was detected many times. The chain recombines TRBV10-1 with TRBJ2-5; perhaps TRBD2 as D (6 bases). The V end was cut by 5 bases, the J end by 4 bases, with 17 bases between. Germline V CDR1 and CDR2: WNHNN, SYGVQD (reference sequence). There are 15 residues in the CDR3. The CDR3 DNA follows: TGCGCCAGCAGTTTAACTACAGGAGGGATAGAGACCCAGTACTTC. This encodes CASSLTTGGIETQYF.

V gene TRBV19 combines with J gene TRBJ1-1; TRBD1 is a possible D gene (5 bases). Trimming left V 3 bases short and J 5 bases short, with 7 bases between. Germline V gene lookup returns CDR1 LNHDA and CDR2 SQIVND (reference sequence). This CDR3 region has 12 residues. CDR3 in amino acids: CASSIRGTEAFF. In DNA form, the CDR3 reads TGTGCCAGTAGTATCCGGGGGACTGAAGCTTTCTTT.

To note about this clone: A read error may account for a junction end that differs from germline. The chain carries TRBV12-3 or TRBV12-4 and TRBJ2-5; D uncertain. The CDR3 is 15 residues long. The CDR3 nucleotides are TGTGCCAGCAGTTTAGGAGGAAGAGCCCAAGAGACCCATTACTTC. Translation: CASSLGGRAQETHYF.

At least ten counts were recorded for this clone. This chain uses TRBV11-1 with TRBJ2-2; TRBD2 matches 13 bases. Per the germline V gene, CDR1 is SGHAT and CDR2 is FQDESV (reference sequence). With 5 bases clipped from V and 4 bases from J, the junction kept 7 bases outside the gene matches. The CDR3 totals 17 residues. CDR3 protein: CASSPTGLAGSTGELFF. In DNA, the CDR3 is TGTGCCAGCAGCCCAACGGGACTAGCGGGATCCACCGGGGAGCTGTTTTTT. Full variable domain (missing parts from reference TRBV11-1 and TRBJ2-2): EAEVAQSPRYKITEKSQAVAFWCDPISGHATLYWYRQILGQGPELLVQFQDESVVDDSQLPKDRFSAERLKGVDSTLKIQPAELGDSAMYLCASSPTGLAGSTGELFFGEGSRLTVL.

The table lists this clone with many counts. This chain joins TRBV3-1 and TRBJ2-7; 7 bases fit TRBD1. The CDR3 covers 14 residues. Germline CDR1 reads LGHDT; CDR2 reads YNNKEL (reference sequence). With 5 bases clipped from V and 0 bases from J, the junction kept 4 bases outside the gene matches. The DNA for the CDR3 is TGTGCCAGCAGCTGGGGACAGCCCTCCTACGAGCAGTACTTC. Translating it yields CASSWGQPSYEQYF.

This clone was observed many times. The gene calls are TRBV5-1 and TRBJ2-3, with D tentatively TRBD1 (5 bases). Trimming pared 2 bases from V and 5 bases from J, leaving 12 bases between. The germline CDR1 and CDR2 sequences are SGHRS and YFSETQ. The CDR3 spans 14 residues. The CDR3 coding sequence is TGCGCCAGCAGCTTCGGCCAGGGTCAAGATACGCAGTATTTT. Encoded protein: CASSFGQGQDTQYF.

This clone was recorded many times. The chain employs TRBV24-1 and TRBJ2-1; a weak D match, TRBD1 (5 bases). From germline, CDR1 is KGHDR and CDR2 SFDVKD. This CDR3 has 13 amino acids. V lost 3 bases and J lost 7, with 9 bases in between. In nucleotides, the CDR3 is TGTGCCACCAGTGATCCCAGGGAAAATGAGCAGTTCTTC. Residues: CATSDPRENEQFF.

In this sample, this clone turned up many times. The CDR3 DNA sequence: TGTGCCAGCAGCTTCGGGACAGGATCTAATGAAAAACTGTTTTTT. This encodes CASSFGTGSNEKLFF. The rearrangement uses TRBV7-9 and TRBJ1-4; 8 nucleotides line up with TRBD1. Germline CDR1 SEHNR, CDR2 FQNEAQ (reference sequence). CDR3 size: 15 residues. J was trimmed by 3 bases and V by 3 bases; bases with no gene match: 3.

CDR3 sequence: CASSDGGLAGAETQYF. CDR3 sequence (DNA): TGTGCCAGCAGCGACGGGGGACTAGCGGGGGCAGAGACCCAGTACTTC. This chain uses TRBV9 with TRBJ2-5; 14 bases match TRBD2. The CDR3 has 16 amino acids. CDR1 and CDR2 from the germline V gene are SGDLS and YYNGEE. Trimming took 3 bases from V and 4 from J; bases not matched to a gene: 5.